These T cell receptor beta chains were read from a single sample in a study of CD8 T cells in ankylosing spondylitis. TCRdb fed the 5' RACE reads into MiXCR, producing one record per CDR3 protein. Of a few hundred thousand distinct CDR3 sequences in the sample, 15% to 20% are singletons; the top ten hold about 42%. The specimen was blood, either unsorted or a sorted T cell fraction (not recorded which). Source of these receptors: a male donor with ankylosing spondylitis. Each CDR3 is given without its conserved first and last residue. Fields, in order: CDR3 protein, V gene, clone size, J gene. Only some rows state a clone size, as once, few, many or a class for expanded clones.

ASSYRDVRSHEQY | TRBV7-9 | - | TRBJ2-7
ASSHPDRGDEKLF | TRBV4-1 | few | TRBJ1-4
ASTPYYTSPEAF | TRBV6-2/TRBV6-3 | - | TRBJ1-1
ASTQNSGLERQY | TRBV6-1 | few | TRBJ2-7
ASSEATLAGVLYEQY | TRBV2 | - | TRBJ2-7
ASSARLAGDLRSTWANVLT | TRBV6-1 | many | TRBJ2-6
ASSMIWGHEQY | TRBV27 | many | TRBJ2-7
ASIQDRELDPTDTQY | TRBV4-3 | - | TRBJ2-3
ASSPLGTYGYT | TRBV27 | few | TRBJ1-2
ASGPGKGYEQY | TRBV5-6 | - | TRBJ2-7
ASSPTSGEIRETQY | TRBV4-1 | - | TRBJ2-5
ASSIQGAANEQF | TRBV19 | - | TRBJ2-1
ASSQEGQTFDNEQF | TRBV4-3 | - | TRBJ2-1
ASSQGGQGNYGYT | TRBV4-2 | - | TRBJ1-2
ASSIGQGATEAF | TRBV19 | - | TRBJ1-1
ATSSRVGTDTQY | TRBV15 | many | TRBJ2-3
ASSTVGQDSPLH | TRBV7-9 | - | TRBJ1-6
ASSDLDRDTEAF | TRBV6-1 | few | TRBJ1-1
SARAGTGSSYNEQF | TRBV20-1 | - | TRBJ2-1
ASTPTFSYEQY | TRBV12-3/TRBV12-4 | many | TRBJ2-7
ASRPGGGNEQY | TRBV27 | - | TRBJ2-7
ASRAGTGFGYEQY | TRBV27 | - | TRBJ2-7
ASSTGGPTQY | TRBV13 | - | TRBJ2-3
ASALETDYNSPLH | TRBV6-1 | - | TRBJ1-6
ASRAERGEAYEQY | TRBV5-1 | many | TRBJ2-7
ASSWAGDQPQH | TRBV27 | - | TRBJ1-5
ASSLENTYEQY | TRBV7-2 | - | TRBJ2-7
SGGTAFGTEAF | TRBV29-1 | many | TRBJ1-1
SARDPLWRGGTSDNEQF | TRBV20-1 | - | TRBJ2-1
AWSSIRETQY | TRBV30 | - | TRBJ2-5
ASSQEPGRGAEAF | TRBV4-1 | - | TRBJ1-1
ASSFSYGQLGDEQY | TRBV9 | - | TRBJ2-7
ASSLEGHGRTHNQPQH | TRBV11-1 | - | TRBJ1-5
ASSQGTTTDSPLH | TRBV4-2 | few | TRBJ1-6
SVARTGGDNEQF | TRBV29-1 | few | TRBJ2-1
ASSPGTDPSGYT | TRBV7-3 | - | TRBJ1-2
ASSQDGLTGSNSPLH | TRBV3-1 | - | TRBJ1-6
ASSPSLDRGVYNEQF | TRBV27 | many | TRBJ2-1
ASSWGTAFEQF | TRBV5-5 | few | TRBJ2-1
ASSWTGGPGELF | TRBV5-1 | few | TRBJ2-2
ASSLAPGLAGGLPYEQY | TRBV11-1 | few | TRBJ2-7
ASSLWRGNTGELF | TRBV4-1 | - | TRBJ2-2
ASSPATGLRAYNEQF | TRBV4-3 | few | TRBJ2-1
ASSGLAGAHYNEQF | TRBV2 | many | TRBJ2-1
ASSLLGYTGELF | TRBV7-9 | many | TRBJ2-2
SAALGTDGLSTEAF | TRBV20-1 | - | TRBJ1-1
ASSLIGLGDTEAF | TRBV7-9 | - | TRBJ1-1
ASSDSVAGGEQF | TRBV6-4 | many | TRBJ2-1
ASSFSDPNSPLH | TRBV7-9 | - | TRBJ1-6
AVPGQANTEAF | TRBV6-1 | few | TRBJ1-1
SVLGEVAYEQY | TRBV29-1 | - | TRBJ2-7
ASSLGGWDGYSNQPQH | TRBV5-1 | - | TRBJ1-5
ASSQGGDLREVEGEQY | TRBV4-3 | - | TRBJ2-7
ASSETVTSGGNTGELF | TRBV25-1 | few | TRBJ2-2
SVLPAQGMVRYNEQF | TRBV29-1 | many | TRBJ2-1
ASSVGLADETQY | TRBV9 | - | TRBJ2-5
SFTRRSGYEQY | TRBV29-1 | - | TRBJ2-7
SARDLAVQSGELF | TRBV20-1 | many | TRBJ2-2